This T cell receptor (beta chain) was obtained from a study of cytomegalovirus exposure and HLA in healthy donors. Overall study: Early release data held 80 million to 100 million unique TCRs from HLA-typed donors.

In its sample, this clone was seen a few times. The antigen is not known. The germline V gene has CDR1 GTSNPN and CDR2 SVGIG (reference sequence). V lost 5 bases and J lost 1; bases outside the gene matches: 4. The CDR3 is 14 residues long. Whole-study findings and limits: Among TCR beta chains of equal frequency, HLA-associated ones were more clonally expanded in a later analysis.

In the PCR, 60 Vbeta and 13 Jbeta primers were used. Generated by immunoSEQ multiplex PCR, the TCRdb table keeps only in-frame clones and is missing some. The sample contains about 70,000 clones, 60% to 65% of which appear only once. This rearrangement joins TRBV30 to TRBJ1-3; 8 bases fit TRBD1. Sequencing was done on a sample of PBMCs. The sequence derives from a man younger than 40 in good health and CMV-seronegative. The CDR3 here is CAWDRGGSGNTIYF. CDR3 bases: TGTGCCTGGGACAGGGGAGGGTCTGGAAACACCATATATTTT.